These T cell receptor beta chains were read from a single sample in a study of T cell repertoires in cytomegalovirus infection. TCRdb itself ran the reads through MiXCR, one entry per CDR3 protein. Of about 830,000 distinct CDR3 sequences in the sample, around a third were seen once. For these TCRs, the target antigens are not known. The sample in question was cultured CD8+ T cells from PBMCs, obtained from culture after CMV antigen stimulation. All receptors derive from a human donor in good health (CMV status not recorded). Some clones in this sample may be carry-over from other donors' samples. Both conserved end residues are part of each CDR3. The order of the fields is CDR3 protein, CDR3 DNA, clone size, J gene, V gene, D gene. A D gene is named only where the DNA matches it firmly. The listing skips clone size in some rows; elsewhere it reads once, few, many or a size class.

CDR3aa: CASSPERTQSYNEQFF
CDR3nt: TGTGCCAGCAGCCCAGAAAGGACTCAATCCTACAATGAGCAGTTCTTC
abundance: .
j_gene: TRBJ2-1
v_gene: TRBV7-6
d_gene: .

CDR3aa: CASIDSPSSYNEQFF
CDR3nt: TGTGCCAGTATCGACTCCCCGAGCTCCTACAATGAGCAGTTCTTC
abundance: many
j_gene: TRBJ2-1
v_gene: TRBV19
d_gene: .

CDR3aa: CASSRVDDTQYF
CDR3nt: TGTGCCAGCAGCCGCGTCGACGATACGCAGTATTTT
abundance: .
j_gene: TRBJ2-3
v_gene: TRBV7-9
d_gene: .

CDR3aa: CASRRGQGYTEAFF
CDR3nt: TGTGCCAGCCGGCGGGGACAGGGGTACACTGAAGCTTTCTTT
abundance: few
j_gene: TRBJ1-1
v_gene: TRBV19
d_gene: TRBD1

CDR3aa: CASGAGTSILNTGELFF
CDR3nt: TGTGCCAGTGGAGCCGGGACAAGTATCCTTAACACCGGGGAGCTGTTTTTT
abundance: .
j_gene: TRBJ2-2
v_gene: TRBV19
d_gene: .

CDR3aa: CASSLRWITEAFF
CDR3nt: TGTGCCAGCAGCTTAAGATGGATCACTGAAGCTTTCTTT
abundance: .
j_gene: TRBJ1-1
v_gene: TRBV7-6
d_gene: .

CDR3aa: CSARELSSYNEQFF
CDR3nt: TGCAGTGCTAGGGAGTTGAGCTCCTACAATGAGCAGTTCTTC
abundance: .
j_gene: TRBJ2-1
v_gene: TRBV20-1
d_gene: .

CDR3aa: CASSPLGGPNTEAFF
CDR3nt: TGTGCCAGCAGTCCCCTTGGGGGCCCGAACACTGAAGCTTTCTTT
abundance: .
j_gene: TRBJ1-1
v_gene: TRBV7-3
d_gene: .

CDR3aa: CASSFWTGEDSKNIQYF
CDR3nt: TGTGCCAGCAGTTTTTGGACAGGGGAAGATTCCAAAAACATTCAGTACTTC
abundance: few
j_gene: TRBJ2-4
v_gene: TRBV11-2
d_gene: TRBD1

CDR3aa: CASSQERGGVQETQYF
CDR3nt: TGTGCCAGCAGCCAAGAAAGGGGGGGAGTACAAGAGACCCAGTACTTC
abundance: .
j_gene: TRBJ2-5
v_gene: TRBV4-2
d_gene: .

CDR3aa: CASSAATGPIVDGYTF
CDR3nt: TGTGCCAGCAGCGCAGCGACAGGTCCCATCGTCGATGGCTACACCTTC
abundance: .
j_gene: TRBJ1-2
v_gene: TRBV27
d_gene: .

CDR3aa: CASSLTGFNYGYTF
CDR3nt: TGTGCCAGCAGTCTAACCGGGTTTAACTATGGCTACACCTTC
abundance: few
j_gene: TRBJ1-2
v_gene: TRBV27
d_gene: .

CDR3aa: CASSVEGGNQPQHF
CDR3nt: TGTGCCAGCAGCGTTGAAGGGGGCAATCAGCCCCAGCATTTT
abundance: .
j_gene: TRBJ1-5
v_gene: TRBV9
d_gene: .

CDR3aa: CASSHLGREAFF
CDR3nt: TGTGCCAGCAGTCACCTCGGCCGTGAAGCTTTCTTT
abundance: .
j_gene: TRBJ1-1
v_gene: TRBV6-2/TRBV6-3
d_gene: .

CDR3aa: CASSEALETQYF
CDR3nt: TGTGCCAGCAGTGAAGCTCTTGAGACCCAGTACTTC
abundance: few
j_gene: TRBJ2-5
v_gene: TRBV6-1
d_gene: .

CDR3aa: CASSTRDVVGEKLFF
CDR3nt: TGTGCCAGCAGCACACGGGACGTTGTTGGTGAAAAACTGTTTTTT
abundance: .
j_gene: TRBJ1-4
v_gene: TRBV7-2
d_gene: .

CDR3aa: CASSFTTPKDTGELFF
CDR3nt: TGTGCCAGCAGCTTTACTACCCCGAAGGACACCGGGGAGCTGTTTTTT
abundance: few
j_gene: TRBJ2-2
v_gene: TRBV7-9
d_gene: .

CDR3aa: CASSYPTGGYLKGADTQYF
CDR3nt: TGTGCCAGCAGTTACCCGACAGGGGGATACCTAAAGGGGGCAGATACGCAGTATTTT
abundance: few
j_gene: TRBJ2-3
v_gene: TRBV6-6
d_gene: TRBD1

CDR3aa: CASSWSSGANVLTF
CDR3nt: TGTGCCAGCAGTTGGTCCTCTGGGGCCAACGTCCTGACTTTC
abundance: few
j_gene: TRBJ2-6
v_gene: TRBV27
d_gene: .

CDR3aa: CASSPYPQESNTEAFF
CDR3nt: TGTGCCAGCAGTCCATATCCACAGGAATCGAACACTGAAGCTTTCTTT
abundance: few
j_gene: TRBJ1-1
v_gene: TRBV27
d_gene: .

CDR3aa: CASTAVGTGDTQYF
CDR3nt: TGTGCCAGCACCGCCGTCGGCACGGGAGATACGCAGTATTTT
abundance: .
j_gene: TRBJ2-3
v_gene: TRBV7-4
d_gene: .

CDR3aa: CASSPALKVNTEAFF
CDR3nt: TGTGCCAGCAGCCCGGCCCTGAAGGTGAACACTGAAGCTTTCTTT
abundance: .
j_gene: TRBJ1-1
v_gene: TRBV7-6
d_gene: .

CDR3aa: CASSHENQPQHF
CDR3nt: TGTGCCAGCAGCCACGAAAATCAGCCCCAGCATTTT
abundance: .
j_gene: TRBJ1-5
v_gene: TRBV5-6
d_gene: .

CDR3aa: CASCGARGYGYTF
CDR3nt: TGTGCCAGCTGTGGGGCCCGCGGGTATGGCTACACCTTC
abundance: .
j_gene: TRBJ1-2
v_gene: TRBV6-1
d_gene: .

CDR3aa: CASSQDWWGNYNEQFF
CDR3nt: TGCGCCAGCAGCCAAGATTGGTGGGGGAACTACAATGAGCAGTTCTTC
abundance: few
j_gene: TRBJ2-1
v_gene: TRBV4-3
d_gene: .

CDR3aa: CASSSSGGRGTGELFF
CDR3nt: TGTGCCAGCAGCTCTAGCGGGGGCCGGGGCACCGGGGAGCTGTTTTTT
abundance: few
j_gene: TRBJ2-2
v_gene: TRBV7-9
d_gene: TRBD2

CDR3aa: CASSEQGRGMDGELFF
CDR3nt: TGTGCCAGCAGTGAACAAGGCAGGGGGATGGACGGGGAGCTGTTTTTT
abundance: many
j_gene: TRBJ2-2
v_gene: TRBV6-1
d_gene: TRBD1

CDR3aa: CASSLAISGGELFF
CDR3nt: TGTGCCAGCAGCTTAGCGATTAGCGGGGGCGAGCTGTTTTTT
abundance: many
j_gene: TRBJ2-2
v_gene: TRBV7-2
d_gene: TRBD2

CDR3aa: CASIRLAGGPGNEQFF
CDR3nt: TGTGCCAGTATCAGACTAGCGGGGGGACCGGGGAATGAGCAGTTCTTC
abundance: .
j_gene: TRBJ2-1
v_gene: TRBV19
d_gene: TRBD2

CDR3aa: CAIRGVRGTQETQYF
CDR3nt: TGTGCCATCAGGGGTGTCAGGGGGACACAAGAGACCCAGTACTTC
abundance: many
j_gene: TRBJ2-5
v_gene: TRBV10-3
d_gene: TRBD1

CDR3aa: CASSLIMGQGTEAFF
CDR3nt: TGTGCCAGCAGCCTCATTATGGGACAGGGTACTGAAGCTTTCTTT
abundance: .
j_gene: TRBJ1-1
v_gene: TRBV7-9
d_gene: TRBD1

CDR3aa: CASSLEGANSPLHF
CDR3nt: TGTGCCAGCAGTTTAGAGGGTGCTAATTCACCCCTCCACTTT
abundance: few
j_gene: TRBJ1-6
v_gene: TRBV12-3/TRBV12-4
d_gene: .